Sequencing of this T cell receptor beta chain was carried out in a study of T-cell memory formation after mild COVID-19. General study findings and limits: Balance between CD4 and CD8 was seen in clones contracting day 15 to 85, and a CD4+ lean was seen in later expanders. Clones that contracted clustered mainly in CM and EM if CD4+ and in EMRA if CD8+.

This clonotype was seen a few times. The target antigen is unknown. TCRdb analysed the 5' RACE reads with MiXCR anew, one entry per CDR3 protein. Of 380,000 or so distinct CDR3 sequences in the sample, around 15% are singletons; the top ten hold 20% to 25%. The CDR3 contains 15 residues. Germline CDR1 MNHEY, CDR2 SVGEGT. V lost 2 bases, J lost 1 base, and 2 bases stayed unmatched. The chain is built from TRBV6-2 or TRBV6-3 and TRBJ2-5, with 9 positions matching TRBD2. Sequencing input: PBMCs or a T cell subset sorted from them (not recorded which). This clonotype was sampled from a man younger than 30 who had mild COVID-19 (a few samples of this study predate the infection). Cell type and time point are not known. CDR3 amino acids: CASSYAGGPQETQYF. DNA of the CDR3: TGTGCCAGCAGTTACGCGGGGGGGCCCCAAGAGACCCAGTACTTC.